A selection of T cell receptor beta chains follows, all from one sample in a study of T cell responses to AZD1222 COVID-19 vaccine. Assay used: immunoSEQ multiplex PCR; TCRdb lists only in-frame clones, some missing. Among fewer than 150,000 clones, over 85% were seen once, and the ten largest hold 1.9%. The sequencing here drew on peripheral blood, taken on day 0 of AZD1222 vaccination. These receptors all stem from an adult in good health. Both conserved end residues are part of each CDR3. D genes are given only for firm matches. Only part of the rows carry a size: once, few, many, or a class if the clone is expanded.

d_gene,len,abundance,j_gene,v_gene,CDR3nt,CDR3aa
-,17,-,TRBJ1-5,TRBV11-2,TGTGCCAGCAGCTTATTTGGGGCACCGTATAGCAATCAGCCCCAGCATTTT,CASSLFGAPYSNQPQHF
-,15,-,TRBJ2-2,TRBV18,TGTGCCAGCTCATGGAGGGGGCTTAACACCGGGGAGCTGTTTTTT,CASSWRGLNTGELFF
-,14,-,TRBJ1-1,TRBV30,TGTGCCTGGACCGGCCTTAGGGGGGACACTGAAGCTTTCTTT,CAWTGLRGDTEAFF
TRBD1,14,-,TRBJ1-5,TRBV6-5,TGTGCCAGCAGGGACAGGGTTGACAATCAGCCCCAGCATTTT,CASRDRVDNQPQHF
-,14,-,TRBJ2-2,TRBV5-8,TGTGCCAGCAGACAGGGAAGTTATCCCGGGGAGCTGTTTTTT,CASRQGSYPGELFF
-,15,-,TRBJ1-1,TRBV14,TGTGCCAGCAGCCAGGCTTATCCTCCGAACACTGAAGCTTTCTTT,CASSQAYPPNTEAFF
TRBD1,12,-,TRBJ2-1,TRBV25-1,TGTGCCAGCAGGACAGGGAAGGTTGAGCAGTTCTTC,CASRTGKVEQFF
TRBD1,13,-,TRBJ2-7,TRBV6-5,TGTGCCAGCAGACCGGGACAGACCTACGAGCAGTACTTC,CASRPGQTYEQYF
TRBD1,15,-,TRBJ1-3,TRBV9,TGTGCCAGCAGCCCTAGGACAGGGCCTGGAAACACCATATATTTT,CASSPRTGPGNTIYF
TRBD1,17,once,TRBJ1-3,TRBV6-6,TGTGCCAGCAGTCGCCTCCCCGGGACAGGCTCTGGAAACACCATATATTTT,CASSRLPGTGSGNTIYF
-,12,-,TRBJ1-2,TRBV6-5,TGTGCCAGCAGGCCGGGAAACTATGGCTACACCTTC,CASRPGNYGYTF
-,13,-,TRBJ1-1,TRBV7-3,TGTGCCAGCAGCTTAGAAGCTAACACTGAAGCTTTCTTT,CASSLEANTEAFF
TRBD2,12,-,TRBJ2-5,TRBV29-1,TGCAGCGTGGGACTAGCGGGGGAGACCCAGTACTTC,CSVGLAGETQYF
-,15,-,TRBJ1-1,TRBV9,TGTGCCAGCAGCGCATACAGGGTGGATCGGACTGAAGCTTTCTTT,CASSAYRVDRTEAFF
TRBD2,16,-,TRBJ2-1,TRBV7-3,TGTGCCAGCAGCCCGAGGGAGGGGACCACCTACAATGAGCAGTTCTTC,CASSPREGTTYNEQFF
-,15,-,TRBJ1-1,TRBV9,TGTGCCAGCAGCGTAGGTGGGAGCATGAACACTGAAGCTTTCTTT,CASSVGGSMNTEAFF
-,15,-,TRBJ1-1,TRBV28,TGTGCCAGCAGTCCAAGGACACGTCCTTTTTCTGAAGCTTTCTTT,CASSPRTRPFSEAFF
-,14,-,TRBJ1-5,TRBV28,TGTGCCAGCAGTCCTCTCGACCGTAATCAGCCCCAGCATTTT,CASSPLDRNQPQHF
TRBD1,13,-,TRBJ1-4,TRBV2,TGTGCCAGCCAGGGGGCAACTAATGAAAAACTGTTTTTT,CASQGATNEKLFF
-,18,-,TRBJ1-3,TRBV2,TGTGCCAGCAGTGAAGCCCGCGTTCCGAGGGACTCTGGAAACACCATATATTTT,CASSEARVPRDSGNTIYF
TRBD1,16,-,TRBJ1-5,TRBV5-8,TGTGCCAGCAGCTTTAGCGGGACAGTTAGCAATCAGCCCCAGCATTTT,CASSFSGTVSNQPQHF
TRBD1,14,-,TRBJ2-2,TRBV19,TGTGCCAGTAGATGGGACAGGGGCTCCGGGGAGCTGTTTTTT,CASRWDRGSGELFF
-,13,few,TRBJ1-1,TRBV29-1,TGCAGCGTTATCAGGGTCGAGAACACTGAAGCTTTCTTT,CSVIRVENTEAFF
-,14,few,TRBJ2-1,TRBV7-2,TGTGCCAGCAGCTTAACGACAGCATGGGATGAGCAGTTCTTC,CASSLTTAWDEQFF
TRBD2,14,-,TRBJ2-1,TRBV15,TGTGCCACCAGCAGAAGCGGGAGGCGGAATGAGCAGTTCTTC,CATSRSGRRNEQFF
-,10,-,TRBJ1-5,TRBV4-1,TGCGCCAGCCAAAATCAGCCCCAGCATTTT,CASQNQPQHF
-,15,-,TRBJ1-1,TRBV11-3,TGTGCCAGCAGCCAATCGGGACGGACAAACACTGAAGCTTTCTTT,CASSQSGRTNTEAFF
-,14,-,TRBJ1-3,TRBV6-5,TGTGCCAGCAGCACGGGCATCTCTGGAAACACCATATATTTT,CASSTGISGNTIYF
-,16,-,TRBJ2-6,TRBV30,TGTGCCTGGAGGGGATGGGGACCCTCTGGGGCCAACGTCCTGACTTTC,CAWRGWGPSGANVLTF
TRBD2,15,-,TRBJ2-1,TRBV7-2,TGTGCCAGCAGCTTTCTAGCGGGGAAATACAATGAGCAGTTCTTC,CASSFLAGKYNEQFF
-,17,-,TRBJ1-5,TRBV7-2,TGTGCCAGCAGCTCCCAATTACCGACATCTCTGCGACAGCCCCAGCATTTT,CASSSQLPTSLRQPQHF
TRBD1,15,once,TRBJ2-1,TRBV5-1,TGCGCCAGCAGCCCGGCCGGACAGGATTACAATGAGCAGTTCTTC,CASSPAGQDYNEQFF
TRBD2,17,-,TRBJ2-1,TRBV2,TGTGCCAGCAGAGCCTGGACTAGCGGGAGGGTTTGGAATGAGCAGTTCTTC,CASRAWTSGRVWNEQFF
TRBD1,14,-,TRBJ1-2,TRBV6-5,TGTGCCAGCAGTTACCTGTCCAGGGGGCATGGCTACACCTTC,CASSYLSRGHGYTF
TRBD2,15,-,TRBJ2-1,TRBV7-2,TGTGCCAGCAGCCCTAGCGGGGGGGCCTTCTATGAGCAGTTCTTC,CASSPSGGAFYEQFF
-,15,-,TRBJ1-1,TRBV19,TGTGCCAGTAGTGCGCAGGCGGGACCCGAACTGGAAGCTTTCTTT,CASSAQAGPELEAFF
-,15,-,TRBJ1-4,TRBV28,TGTGCCAGCAGTTTTGGGGGGGCAACTAATGAAAAACTGTTTTTT,CASSFGGATNEKLFF
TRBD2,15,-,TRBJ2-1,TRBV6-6,TGTGCCAGCAGTCGAGCGGGGGGAGGGGCGGATGAGCAGTTCTTC,CASSRAGGGADEQFF
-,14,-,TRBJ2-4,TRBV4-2,TGTGCCAGCAGCCAAGAGCCCGCCCGGTACATTCAGTACTTC,CASSQEPARYIQYF
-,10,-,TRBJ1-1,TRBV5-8,TGTGCCAGCAGGGTAGTTGAAGCTTTCTTT,CASRVVEAFF
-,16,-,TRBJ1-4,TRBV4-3,TGCGCCAGCAGCCAAGAAGCCGGGTCCAGGTCGGAAAAACTGTTTTTT,CASSQEAGSRSEKLFF
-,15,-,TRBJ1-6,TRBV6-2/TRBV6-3,TGTGCCAGCAGTAAACGACAGGATTATAATTCACCCCTCCACTTT,CASSKRQDYNSPLHF
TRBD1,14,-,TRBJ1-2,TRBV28,TGTGCCAGCAGTTTAGGACAGGGAATTGATGGCTACACCTTC,CASSLGQGIDGYTF
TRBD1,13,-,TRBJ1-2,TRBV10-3,TGTGCCTCGACGCAGGGGGGGGCGGTTGGCTACACCTTC,CASTQGGAVGYTF
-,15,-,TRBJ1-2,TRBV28,TGTGCCAGCAGCCTACGGGGGATCATGGGCTATGGCTACACCTTC,CASSLRGIMGYGYTF
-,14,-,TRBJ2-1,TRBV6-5,TGTGCCAGCAGTATGGGACCAGAGATCAATGAGCAGTTCTTC,CASSMGPEINEQFF
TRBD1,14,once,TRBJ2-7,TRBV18,TGTGCCAGCTCACCAGGGACAGCCAGGGGGGAGCAGTACTTC,CASSPGTARGEQYF
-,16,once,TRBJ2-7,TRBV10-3,TGTGCCATCAGTGATCCCGTGACTAGGGGTTCCTACGAGCAGTACTTC,CAISDPVTRGSYEQYF
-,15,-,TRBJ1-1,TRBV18,TGTGCCAGCTCACCAAACATGGTCTCCAACACTGAAGCTTTCTTT,CASSPNMVSNTEAFF
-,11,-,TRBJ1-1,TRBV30,TGTGCCGGACGCAGGAACACTGAAGCTTTCTTT,CAGRRNTEAFF
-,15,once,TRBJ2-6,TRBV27,TGTGCCAGCAGTTTTCTTGGGTCTGGGGCCAACGTCCTGACTTTC,CASSFLGSGANVLTF
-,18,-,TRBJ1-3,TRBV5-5,TGTGCCAGCAGCTTCGTCCCCCCGGGCAGGGCGGATGGAAACACCATATATTTT,CASSFVPPGRADGNTIYF
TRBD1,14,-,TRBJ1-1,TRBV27,TGTGCCAGCAGTCTCACCGGGACAGGGGTCTTCCTTTTCTTT,CASSLTGTGVFLFF
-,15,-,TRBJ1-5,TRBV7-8,TGTGCCAGCAGCTCCCTCCGGGAGCGCAATCAGCCCCAGCATTTT,CASSSLRERNQPQHF
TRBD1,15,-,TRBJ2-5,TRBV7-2,TGTGCCAGCAGCCCAATATTTAGGGGGCGAGGGGCCCAGTACTTC,CASSPIFRGRGAQYF
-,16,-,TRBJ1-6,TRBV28,TGTGCCAGCAGTTTATCTGAGGGTATTGGGAATTCACCCCTCCACTTT,CASSLSEGIGNSPLHF
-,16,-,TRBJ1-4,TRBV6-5,TGTGCCAGCAGTTCCCCTCGTTCTCTAGGGGAAGAAAAACTGTTTTTT,CASSSPRSLGEEKLFF
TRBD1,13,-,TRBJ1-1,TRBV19,TGTGCCAGTAGACACAGGGGTAACACTGAAGCTTTCTTT,CASRHRGNTEAFF